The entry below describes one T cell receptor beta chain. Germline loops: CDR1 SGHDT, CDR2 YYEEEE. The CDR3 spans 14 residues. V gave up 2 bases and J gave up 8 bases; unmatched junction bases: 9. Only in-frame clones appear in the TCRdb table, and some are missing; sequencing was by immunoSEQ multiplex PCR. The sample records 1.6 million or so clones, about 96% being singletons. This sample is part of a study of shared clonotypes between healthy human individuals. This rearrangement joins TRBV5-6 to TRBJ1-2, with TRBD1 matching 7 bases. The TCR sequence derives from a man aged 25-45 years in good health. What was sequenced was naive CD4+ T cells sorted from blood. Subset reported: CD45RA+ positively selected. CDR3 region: CASSFKTGLRGYTF. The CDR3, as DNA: TGTGCCAGCAGCTTTAAGACAGGGTTAAGAGGCTACACCTTC.